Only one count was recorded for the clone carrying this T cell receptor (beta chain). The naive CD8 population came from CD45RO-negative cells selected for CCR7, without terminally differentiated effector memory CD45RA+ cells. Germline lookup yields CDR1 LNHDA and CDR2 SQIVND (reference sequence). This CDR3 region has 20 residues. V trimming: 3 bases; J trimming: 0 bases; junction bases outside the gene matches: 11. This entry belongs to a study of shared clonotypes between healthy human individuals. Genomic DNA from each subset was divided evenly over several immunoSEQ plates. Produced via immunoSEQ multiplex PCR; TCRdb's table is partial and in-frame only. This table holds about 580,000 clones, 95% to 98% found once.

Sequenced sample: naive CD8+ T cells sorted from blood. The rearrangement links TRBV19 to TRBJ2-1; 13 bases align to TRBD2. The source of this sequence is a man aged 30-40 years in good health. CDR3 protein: CASSIGTGLAGPDSYNEQFF. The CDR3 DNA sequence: TGTGCCAGTAGTATCGGGACGGGACTAGCGGGACCTGACTCCTACAATGAGCAGTTCTTC.